The next 27 T cell receptor beta chains were all read from a single sample in a study of early T cells in non-severe SARS-CoV-2 infection. Via MiXCR, TCRdb re-called the 5' RACE reads, giving one row per CDR3 protein. The sample holds more than 75,000 distinct CDR3 sequences, less than 15% seen once. The sequenced sample was whole blood. These TCRs come from an adult who was a healthcare worker with PCR-confirmed SARS-CoV-2 infection or an uninfected control (not recorded which).

This clonotype occurred a few times. The chain joins TRBV4-2 to TRBJ2-7, with a possible D match to TRBD1 (5 bases). The CDR3 runs to 14 residues. Germline V gives CDR1 LGHNA, CDR2 YNFKEQ. The V gene lost 0 bases and the J gene lost 2 bases, with 8 bases spanning the gap. Written as DNA, the CDR3 is TGTGCCAGCAGCCAAGAACAGGCCGCCTACGAGCAGTACTTC. It codes for CASSQEQAAYEQYF.

This clonotype was seen repeatedly, ten times or more. The chain has TRBV7-9 and TRBJ2-1; 7 bases are shared with TRBD1. Looked up from germline, CDR1 is SEHNR and CDR2 is FQNEAQ (reference sequence). CDR3 size: 15 residues. Trimming at V came to 3 bases and at J to 8 bases, leaving 10 bases not matched to a gene. The CDR3 spells CASSLGQIGSYEQFF. The CDR3 nucleotides are TGTGCCAGCAGCTTGGGACAGATCGGATCGTATGAGCAGTTCTTC.

This clonotype was detected ten times or more. The chain is built from TRBV27 and TRBJ1-1; 10 nucleotides line up with TRBD1. Germline V gives CDR1 MNHEY, CDR2 SMNVEV (reference sequence). CDR3 length: 15 amino acids. Trimming at V came to 8 bases and at J to 5 bases, leaving 11 bases not matched to a gene. The CDR3 loop is CASGIDRGQGTEAFF. DNA of the CDR3: TGTGCCAGCGGAATAGACAGGGGGCAAGGGACTGAAGCTTTCTTT.

V is TRBV9 and J is TRBJ2-7, with D hard to call. Trimming shortened V by 4 bases and J by 3 bases, and 11 bases separated the two germline ends. In germline, CDR1 is SGDLS, CDR2 YYNGEE. The CDR3 is 13 amino acids. The DNA for the CDR3 is TGTGCCAGCAGCCCGGACCCAAACTACGAGCAGTACTTC. Translated: CASSPDPNYEQYF. Full variable domain (rest looked up from reference TRBV9 and TRBJ2-7): DSGVTQTPKHLITATGQRVTLRCSPRSGDLSVYWYQQSLDQGLQFLIQYYNGEERAKGNILERFSAQQFPDLHSELNLSSLELGDSALYFCASSPDPNYEQYFGPGTRLTVT.

This clonotype turned up a few times. This rearrangement joins TRBV7-8 to TRBJ1-4; D is unresolved. Trimming stripped 3 bases from V and 7 bases from J, with 3 bases between. Per the germline V gene, CDR1 is SGHVS and CDR2 is FQNEAQ. The CDR3 has 11 amino acids. DNA of the CDR3: TGTGCCAGCAGCTTTAGTGAAAAACTGTTTTTT. It specifies CASSFSEKLFF.

J is TRBJ2-1 and V is TRBV3-1; D is undetermined. CDR3 size: 16 residues. The V gene lost 0 bases and the J gene lost 8 bases, with 17 bases spanning the gap. Germline V CDR1 and CDR2: LGHDT, YNNKEL (reference sequence). The CDR3 spells CASSQDTPFPIHEQFF. The CDR3 nucleotides read TGTGCCAGCAGCCAAGACACTCCTTTTCCGATCCATGAGCAGTTCTTC.

The rearrangement joins TRBV12-3 or TRBV12-4 to TRBJ2-7; no clear D gene. The ends were cut back, 3 bases at V and 2 bases at J, with 14 bases in the middle. The CDR3 sequence is 15 residues long. The chain's CDR3 is CASSLRTAGAYEQYF. CDR3 bases: TGTGCCAGCAGTTTGCGAACGGCAGGAGCCTACGAGCAGTACTTC.

The chain has TRBV11-3 and TRBJ1-4; D is possibly TRBD1 (5 bases). The germline V and J ends were trimmed by 6 bases and 8 bases, with 13 bases remaining between them. This CDR3 spans 13 amino acids. The germline CDR1 and CDR2 sequences are SGHNT and YENEEA. CDR3 nucleotide sequence: TGTGCCAGCAGTCGTGGGACGGGAGAAAAACTGTTTTTT. Translating gives CASSRGTGEKLFF.

The V gene is TRBV12-3 or TRBV12-4, the J gene TRBJ2-3; 8 positions match TRBD2. V trimming: 8 bases; J trimming: 3 bases; junction bases outside the gene matches: 1. The CDR3 loop spans 12 amino acids. The CDR3 DNA reads as TGTGCCAGCGGGACTAGGACAGATACGCAGTATTTT. Translated, it gives CASGTRTDTQYF.

This rearrangement joins TRBV18 to TRBJ2-5; D remains ambiguous. The CDR3 is made up of 14 amino acids. The V and J ends lost 0 bases and 2 bases respectively, with 7 bases between them. Germline V gene sequence: CDR1 KGHSH, CDR2 LQKENI. CDR3 nucleotides: TGTGCCAGCTCACCACCGAGACCGCAAGAGACCCAGTACTTC. It codes for CASSPPRPQETQYF.

This chain connects TRBV7-9 to TRBJ1-1; 7 bases match TRBD1. There are 12 residues in the CDR3. Germline lookup yields CDR1 SEHNR and CDR2 FQNEAQ (reference sequence). With 5 bases clipped from V and 7 bases from J, the junction kept 4 bases outside the gene matches. The CDR3 loop is CASSPDRVEAFF. Written as DNA, the CDR3 is TGTGCCAGCAGCCCCGACAGGGTTGAAGCTTTCTTT.

As for this clonotype: At one end the junction does not follow the germline gene, possibly because of a read error. V and J are TRBV7-2 and TRBJ2-6; possibly TRBD1 for D (6 bases). The CDR3 is made up of 14 amino acids. Germline lookup yields CDR1 SGHTA and CDR2 FQGNSA. CDR3 DNA: TGTGCCAGCAGCCGGGTGGCAGGGGCCAAAGTCCTGACTTTC. Translation gives CASSRVAGAKVLTF.

In this sample, this clonotype turned up many times. The genes are TRBV12-3 or TRBV12-4 and TRBJ1-2; 8 bases match TRBD1. The CDR3 contains 13 residues. The V and J ends lost 3 bases and 8 bases, in that order; junction bases with no gene match: 5. CDR3 in amino acids: CASSLGQAGGYTF. CDR3 sequence (DNA): TGTGCCAGCAGTTTGGGACAGGCTGGGGGCTACACCTTC.

The chain couples TRBV4-1 to TRBJ2-2, with TRBD1 identical over 9 bases. Per the germline V gene, CDR1 is MGHRA and CDR2 is YSYEKL. Trimming took 3 bases from V and 0 from J; bases not matched to a gene: 2. There are 16 residues in the CDR3. The CDR3 protein is CASSHGQGPNTGELFF. In DNA, the CDR3 is TGCGCCAGCAGCCACGGACAGGGGCCGAACACCGGGGAGCTGTTTTTT.

This clonotype was seen only a few times. The CDR3 is CSVAPPVREQFF. DNA for the CDR3: TGCAGCGTTGCGCCCCCAGTCCGGGAGCAGTTCTTC. The chain recombines TRBV29-1 with TRBJ2-1; no firm D call. The CDR3 is made up of 12 amino acids. Trimming cost V 4 bases and J 10 bases, with 14 bases left between them. Germline assignment: CDR1 SQVTM and CDR2 ANQGSEA.

This clonotype has at least ten counts. V is TRBV2 and J is TRBJ2-2, with TRBD2 matching over 14 bases. Germline values: CDR1 SNHLY, CDR2 FYNNEI. The J segment lost 7 bases and the V segment lost 6 bases, leaving 10 bases of the junction unmatched. The CDR3 length is 17 residues. DNA for the CDR3: TGTGCCAGCAGACCGACTAGCGGGGGGGCCCGCGTCGGGGAGCTGTTTTTT. It specifies CASRPTSGGARVGELFF.

V is TRBV7-8 and J is TRBJ1-3; 7 nucleotides align to TRBD1. The CDR3 spans 15 residues. V trimming: 1 base; J trimming: 5 bases; junction bases outside the gene matches: 5. From germline, CDR1 is SGHVS and CDR2 FQNEAQ. CDR3 sequence: CASSLVQGYRNTIYF. The CDR3, as DNA: TGTGCCAGCAGCTTAGTACAGGGGTACAGAAACACCATATATTTT.

This clonotype has a count of ten or more. CDR3 protein: CASSSTGTGSAGGYTF. As DNA, the CDR3 is TGTGCCAGCAGTTCCACCGGGACAGGGTCGGCAGGTGGCTACACCTTC. The J gene is TRBJ1-2, the V gene TRBV6-5; 9 bases align to TRBD1. Germline V CDR1 and CDR2: MNHEY, SVGAGI. CDR3 length: 16 residues. Trimming took 4 bases from V and 7 from J; bases not matched to a gene: 13.

The J gene is TRBJ2-6, the V gene TRBV20-1; D gene unclear. Germline CDR1 is DFQATT and CDR2 is SNEGSKA (reference sequence). The CDR3 extends over 16 amino acids. V was pared by 6 bases and J by 0 bases, with 15 bases between. The CDR3 protein is CSAPADQFSGANVLTF. CDR3 nucleotides: TGCAGTGCACCCGCGGACCAGTTCTCTGGGGCCAACGTCCTGACTTTC.

This clonotype appeared a few times. The chain uses TRBV7-2 and TRBJ2-5; TRBD2 aligns across 8 bases. This CDR3 contains 15 residues. J was trimmed by 5 bases and V by 1 base; bases with no gene match: 6. CDR1 and CDR2 (germline): SGHTA, FQGNSA. CDR3 nucleotides: TGTGCCAGCAGCTTAGTAACCTCGGGAGGGGAGACCCAGTACTTC. It encodes CASSLVTSGGETQYF.

CDR3 residues: CASRVGQGNTEAFF. The CDR3 coding sequence is TGTGCCAGCAGGGTGGGACAGGGGAACACTGAAGCTTTCTTT. The chain carries TRBV3-1 and TRBJ1-1, with 9 bases fitting TRBD1. Germline V gene data show CDR1 as LGHDT and CDR2 as YNNKEL (reference sequence). This CDR3 comprises 14 residues. The V and J ends lost 6 bases and 1 base, in that order; junction bases with no gene match: 3.

This clonotype showed up just a few times. The chain has TRBV7-2 and TRBJ1-5; D is unresolved. Germline CDR1 SGHTA, CDR2 FQGNSA. V was pared by 2 bases and J by 4 bases, with 15 bases between. The CDR3 extends over 16 amino acids. This chain's CDR3 is CASSLSWQPGNQPQHF. The CDR3 bases are TGTGCCAGCAGCTTAAGTTGGCAGCCCGGGAATCAGCCCCAGCATTTT.

This clonotype has at least ten counts. This chain uses TRBV19 with TRBJ2-3; weak D call: TRBD2 (6 bases). The germline CDR1 and CDR2 sequences are LNHDA and SQIVND (reference sequence). Trimming took 1 base from V and 6 from J, leaving 8 bases between them. There are 13 residues in the CDR3. Written as DNA, the CDR3 is TGTGCCAGTAGTATAGCAGGGAGGGATACGCAGTATTTT. Its protein is CASSIAGRDTQYF.

This clonotype has a handful of counts. V usage is TRBV3-1 and J usage is TRBJ2-5, with D maybe TRBD2 (7 bases). Trimming pared 6 bases from V and 1 base from J, leaving 12 bases between. Germline lookup yields CDR1 LGHDT and CDR2 YNNKEL (reference sequence). The CDR3 is made up of 14 amino acids. CDR3 nucleotides: TGTGCCAGCAGTTTGAGGGGGGGCCAAGAGACCCAGTACTTC. This translates into CASSLRGGQETQYF.

This clonotype occurred a few times. V is TRBV5-1 and J is TRBJ2-1; TRBD2 matches at 14 bases. CDR1 and CDR2 from the germline V gene are SGHRS and YFSETQ. J was trimmed by 5 bases and V by 4 bases; bases with no gene match: 2. The CDR3 runs to 15 residues. This CDR3 is CASSPTSGGDNEQFF. CDR3 bases: TGCGCCAGCAGCCCGACTAGCGGGGGGGACAATGAGCAGTTCTTC.

This clonotype was detected many times. This chain connects TRBV5-1 to TRBJ1-4, with D uncertain. The germline V and J ends were trimmed by 0 bases and 0 bases, with 3 bases remaining between them. This CDR3 comprises 14 residues. Germline V lookup: CDR1 SGHRS, CDR2 YFSETQ. The CDR3 protein is CASSLGSTNEKLFF. In DNA form, the CDR3 reads TGCGCCAGCAGCTTGGGGTCAACTAATGAAAAACTGTTTTTT.

This clonotype was picked up a small number of times. The gene calls are TRBV6-5 and TRBJ1-6; no clear D. V was pared by 6 bases and J by 0 bases, with 12 bases between. The length of the CDR3 is 16 residues. CDR1 is MNHEY and CDR2 is SVGAGI in the germline V gene. As DNA, the CDR3 is TGTGCCAGCAGCCCCACCCGGAACTCCTATAATTCACCCCTCCACTTT. Translated, it gives CASSPTRNSYNSPLHF.